The clone carrying this TCR beta chain was counted ten times or more. V lost 5 bases, J lost 1 base, and 8 bases lay in between. The length of the CDR3 is 12 residues. Germline V CDR1 and CDR2: DFQATT, SNEGSKA (reference sequence). TCRdb called the RT-PCR reads again in MiXCR, with one record for every CDR3 protein. The sample yields hundreds of thousands of distinct CDR3 sequences, 11% to 15% seen once. Sequencing was done on a sample of memory CD4+ T cells from blood. The chain is built from TRBV20-1 and TRBJ2-5; D gene ambiguous. This TCR was sampled from a female donor in good health, serving as a healthy control. CDR3 sequence reads: CSAPRTQETQYF. The CDR3 DNA is TGCAGTGCTCCTAGGACCCAAGAGACCCAGTACTTC.